Below, 29 T cell receptor beta chains from the same sample are listed, as sequenced in a study of OX40 agonist ivuxolimab in advanced cancers. TCRdb's copy holds only in-frame clones and misses some; the assay was immunoSEQ multiplex PCR. In the table there are tens of thousands of clones, roughly 82% of which are singletons. Sequencing was performed on CD4+ or CD8+ T cells sorted from blood, taken in a trial of the OX40 agonist ivuxolimab. The receptor source for this set is an adult with an advanced solid tumor such as melanoma, head and neck, liver or kidney cancer.

The chain combines TRBV4-3 with TRBJ1-1, with D unclear. The CDR3 contains 15 residues. CDR1 is LGHNA, CDR2 YSLEER, per germline. With 1 base removed from V and 5 bases from J, the gap between germline ends came to 14 bases. The CDR3 region is CASSQVVTLGTEAFF. The CDR3 DNA reads TGCGCCAGCAGCCAAGTGGTTACGTTGGGGACTGAAGCTTTCTTT.

This clone was found once. The chain joins TRBV29-1 to TRBJ1-1; 8 nucleotides agree with TRBD1. Germline CDR1 SQVTM, CDR2 ANQGSEA. There are 10 residues in the CDR3. The junction had 5 bases not matched to a gene; V was cut back by 7 bases and J by 10 bases. The CDR3 reads CSAVGQGAFF. The CDR3 DNA follows: TGCAGCGCCGTTGGACAGGGAGCTTTCTTT.

The chain links TRBV11-1 to TRBJ2-5, with 7 nucleotides matching TRBD1. The germline V gene has CDR1 SGHAT and CDR2 FQDESV (reference sequence). V trimming: 0 bases; J trimming: 4 bases; junction bases outside the gene matches: 8. The CDR3 is 16 amino acids. The CDR3 nucleotides are TGTGCCAGCAGCTTAGCTCTACAGGGGTCGGGAGAGACCCAGTACTTC. Residues: CASSLALQGSGETQYF.

The chain carries TRBV7-2 and TRBJ2-1; D ambiguous. CDR1 is SGHTA and CDR2 is FQGNSA in the germline V gene. V was pared by 1 base and J by 6 bases, with 13 bases between. The CDR3 covers 15 residues. The CDR3, as DNA: TGTGCCAGCAGCTTAGGACTCCTCATATTCAATGAGCAGTTCTTC. Its translation is CASSLGLLIFNEQFF.

The chain is built from TRBV28 and TRBJ1-1; D call uncertain. Per the germline V gene, CDR1 is MDHEN and CDR2 is SYDVKM. The CDR3 consists of 14 residues. V was cut by 6 bases and J by 7 bases, with 18 bases left in between. CDR3 in DNA: TGTGCCAGCAGCCGTCCGACGGGAAAGGTTGAAGCTTTCTTT. Translation gives CASSRPTGKVEAFF.

The rearrangement joins TRBV5-4 to TRBJ2-5; TRBD1 matches 9 bases. The DNA end favors TRBJ2-7, so the J call may be wrong. The V gene's germline CDR1 is SGHNT and CDR2 YYREEE (reference sequence). This CDR3 is 13 amino acids long. As DNA, the CDR3 is TGTGCCAGCAGTGGACAGGGGAGGTACGAGCAGTACTTC. This sequence encodes CASSGQGRYEQYF.

The chain recombines TRBV19 with TRBJ2-2, with D tentatively TRBD1 (6 bases). The V gene lost 9 bases and the J gene lost 7 bases, with 15 bases spanning the gap. Germline V CDR1 and CDR2: LNHDA, SQIVND (reference sequence). CDR3 length: 13 amino acids. The CDR3 loop is CASLQGRNGELFF. The DNA of the CDR3 is TGTGCCAGCTTACAGGGAAGGAACGGGGAGCTGTTTTTT.

The rearrangement uses TRBV28 and TRBJ2-1; D is possibly TRBD2 (6 bases). Trimming left V 7 bases short and J 6 bases short, with 25 bases between. Germline V CDR1 and CDR2: MDHEN, SYDVKM. This CDR3 region has 17 residues. The CDR3 region is CASIADTPWTNFNEQFF. For the CDR3, the DNA is TGTGCCAGCATCGCTGACACCCCCTGGACTAACTTCAATGAGCAGTTCTTC. Combining the CDR3 with reference TRBV28 and TRBJ2-1 gives the whole variable domain DVKVTQSSRYLVKRTGEKVFLECVQDMDHENMFWYRQDPGLGLRLIYFSYDVKMKEKGDIPEGYSVSREKKERFSLILESASTNQTSMYLCASIADTPWTNFNEQFFGPGTRLTVL.

The chain is built from TRBV7-2 and TRBJ2-1, with TRBD2 matching over 11 bases. Trimming cost V 5 bases and J 8 bases; bases outside gene matches: 5. CDR3 length equals 14 residues. Looked up from germline, CDR1 is SGHTA and CDR2 is FQGNSA. The CDR3 spells CASSPTSGNYEQFF. CDR3 coding DNA: TGTGCCAGCAGCCCGACTAGCGGGAATTATGAGCAGTTCTTC.

The rearrangement uses TRBV6-5 and TRBJ1-6; 7 bases match TRBD1. With V trimmed by 2 bases and J by 10 bases, 5 bases remained unmatched. Per germline, CDR1 MNHEY and CDR2 SVGAGI. The CDR3 runs 14 residues. CDR3 region: CASSYGDRDSPLHF. CDR3 coding DNA: TGTGCCAGCAGTTACGGCGACAGGGACTCACCCCTCCACTTT.

The chain employs TRBV4-2 and TRBJ2-7; D might be TRBD1 (6 bases). V was shortened by 5 bases and J by 1 base, with 15 bases between the two germline ends. CDR1 is LGHNA and CDR2 is YNFKEQ in the germline V gene. This CDR3 has 15 residues. The CDR3 loop reads CASSTRGGRSYEQYF. CDR3 bases: TGTGCCAGCAGCACGCGAGGGGGTCGGTCCTACGAGCAGTACTTC.

The chain uses TRBV4-1 and TRBJ1-2; 7 bases map to TRBD1. The J segment lost 5 bases and the V segment lost 4 bases, leaving 10 bases of the junction unmatched. In germline, CDR1 is MGHRA, CDR2 YSYEKL. The CDR3 spans 15 residues. CDR3 residues: CASSPTRQGTYGYTF. In nucleotides, the CDR3 is TGCGCCAGCAGCCCCACCCGACAGGGAACTTATGGCTACACCTTC.

This chain joins TRBV6-1 and TRBJ1-2; possibly TRBD1 for D (5 bases). The V gene lost 3 bases and the J gene lost 7 bases, with 12 bases spanning the gap. CDR1 and CDR2 from the germline V gene are MNHNS and SASEGT. The CDR3 has 13 residues. CDR3 coding DNA: TGTGCCAGCAGTGAGCTAGGGGCGGTTGGCTACACCTTC. This gives the protein CASSELGAVGYTF.

The chain has TRBV27 and TRBJ2-7, with a possible D match to TRBD1 (6 bases). This CDR3 has 16 residues. V lost 7 bases and J lost 1, with 20 bases in between. The germline V gene encodes CDR1 MNHEY and CDR2 SMNVEV (reference sequence). The chain's CDR3 is CASTPLRTEPSYEQYF. CDR3 bases: TGTGCCAGCACCCCTTTAAGGACAGAACCGTCCTACGAGCAGTACTTC.

This clone is medium-sized. The gene calls are TRBV30 and TRBJ2-7; 12 bases match TRBD2. Germline CDR1 GTSNPN, CDR2 SVGIG (reference sequence). V trimming: 5 bases; J trimming: 2 bases; junction bases outside the gene matches: 1. The CDR3 has 13 residues. CDR3 loop: CAWRLAGAYEQYF. Here the CDR3 DNA reads TGTGCCTGGCGACTAGCGGGGGCCTACGAGCAGTACTTC.

The chain links TRBV6-1 to TRBJ1-4; 9 nucleotides agree with TRBD1. There are 14 residues in the CDR3. Germline values: CDR1 MNHNS, CDR2 SASEGT. Trimming cost V 7 bases and J 4 bases; bases outside gene matches: 4. The CDR3: CASIAGQGNEKLFF. The CDR3 nucleotides are TGTGCCAGCATCGCGGGACAGGGTAATGAAAAACTGTTTTTT.

This clone was counted only a few times. The rearrangement joins TRBV27 to TRBJ2-7, with 10 bases fitting TRBD2. The V and J ends lost 2 bases and 5 bases, in that order; junction bases with no gene match: 6. The CDR3 is 15 amino acids. Germline V CDR1 and CDR2: MNHEY, SMNVEV (reference sequence). The CDR3 DNA reads as TGTGCCAGCAGTTTAGCATCTAGCGGGAGCAACGAGCAGTACTTC. Protein product: CASSLASSGSNEQYF.

The J gene is TRBJ2-7, the V gene TRBV28; a weak D match, TRBD2 (6 bases). V lost 6 bases, J lost 0 bases, and 18 bases lay in between. The CDR3 covers 16 residues. Germline values: CDR1 MDHEN, CDR2 SYDVKM. DNA of the CDR3: TGTGCCAGCAGCCGAGCGGGCAGGATGAGCTCCTACGAGCAGTACTTC. It specifies CASSRAGRMSSYEQYF.

This rearrangement joins TRBV7-2 to TRBJ2-5, with TRBD1 identical over 9 bases. The length of the CDR3 is 14 residues. Losses at the gene ends were 5 bases for V and 6 bases for J; bases not matched to a gene: 7. Per germline, CDR1 SGHTA and CDR2 FQGNSA. In DNA, the CDR3 is TGTGCCAGCAGCAAAAACAGGGGGCAACAGACCCAGTACTTC. Its translation: CASSKNRGQQTQYF.

In this sample, this clone turned up once. The J gene is TRBJ2-7, the V gene TRBV30; 7 nucleotides align to TRBD2. CDR3 length: 15 amino acids. Germline-derived CDR1 and CDR2 are GTSNPN and SVGIG (reference sequence). Losses at the gene ends were 3 bases for V and 4 bases for J; bases not matched to a gene: 12. The DNA for the CDR3 is TGTGCCTGGAGGGAAGAAGGGAGGGCCCGATACGAGCAGTACTTC. It encodes CAWREEGRARYEQYF.

This clone was observed a few times. The rearrangement joins TRBV14 to TRBJ2-7; TRBD2 matches 10 bases. The CDR3 runs 15 residues. Germline CDR1 and CDR2: SGHDN and FVKESK. V lost 4 bases and J lost 4; bases outside the gene matches: 7. CDR3 nucleotide sequence: TGTGCCAGCAGCCCGTCGCCTAGCGGGGGTTACGAGCAGTACTTC. This codes for CASSPSPSGGYEQYF.

The chain carries TRBV28 and TRBJ1-1; D perhaps matches TRBD1 (6 bases). The germline CDR1 and CDR2 sequences are MDHEN and SYDVKM. Trimming took 2 bases from V and 5 from J, leaving 15 bases between them. This CDR3 has 15 residues. The DNA of the CDR3 is TGTGCCAGCAGTTTAGGCAGGGGTAGAGGTACTGAAGCTTTCTTT. This codes for CASSLGRGRGTEAFF.

The chain recombines TRBV18 with TRBJ2-2; D unresolved. Germline V CDR1 and CDR2: KGHSH, LQKENI. The CDR3 contains 14 residues. V gave up 6 bases and J gave up 2 bases, with 10 bases separating them. Here the CDR3 DNA reads TGTGCCAGCTCCTCGCTTGGAAACACCGGGGAGCTGTTTTTT. It codes for CASSSLGNTGELFF.

This chain connects TRBV11-1 to TRBJ2-7, with D uncertain. V was clipped by 1 base and J by 0 bases, with 10 bases between them. The CDR3 has 15 amino acids. The V gene's germline CDR1 is SGHAT and CDR2 FQDESV (reference sequence). CDR3 bases: TGTGCCAGCAGCTTAGAGTGGCCAAACTCCTACGAGCAGTACTTC. This sequence encodes CASSLEWPNSYEQYF.

The chain has TRBV30 and TRBJ2-2, with 10 bases fitting TRBD1. V shed 4 bases and J 6 bases; nucleotides not matched to a gene: 5. Germline values: CDR1 GTSNPN, CDR2 SVGIG (reference sequence). The CDR3 sequence is 14 residues long. The CDR3 is CAWNPGQGPGELFF. The CDR3 nucleotides are TGTGCCTGGAATCCGGGACAGGGGCCCGGGGAGCTGTTTTTT.

V gene TRBV2 combines with J gene TRBJ1-1; D unresolved. Germline values: CDR1 SNHLY, CDR2 FYNNEI. Trimming left V 6 bases short and J 10 bases short, with 15 bases between. There are 12 residues in the CDR3. CDR3 sequence: CASSYRKEVAFF. The DNA for the CDR3 is TGTGCCAGCAGCTATCGGAAGGAGGTAGCTTTCTTT.

The rearrangement links TRBV27 to TRBJ2-1, with D maybe TRBD2 (6 bases). CDR1 is MNHEY, CDR2 SMNVEV, per germline (reference sequence). The V gene lost 8 bases and the J gene lost 3 bases, with 17 bases spanning the gap. This CDR3 is 15 amino acids long. CDR3 protein: CASRRGALGYNEQFF. The CDR3 DNA reads as TGTGCCAGCCGTCGCGGGGCCCTGGGCTACAATGAGCAGTTCTTC.

This clone occurred a few times. V is TRBV5-1 and J is TRBJ2-7; the D gene is possibly TRBD1 (6 bases). Trimming cost V 3 bases and J 3 bases, with 10 bases left between them. Germline-derived CDR1 and CDR2 are SGHRS and YFSETQ. The CDR3 consists of 13 residues. CDR3 protein: CASSYGQSYEQYF. CDR3 DNA: TGCGCCAGCAGCTACGGACAGAGCTACGAGCAGTACTTC.

The gene calls are TRBV30 and TRBJ1-2, with a possible D match to TRBD1 (5 bases). V lost 2 bases to trimming and J lost 3 bases, with 13 bases between them. The germline gives CDR1 GTSNPN, CDR2 SVGIG (reference sequence). The CDR3 runs 14 residues. The CDR3 loop reads CAWSPTGRDYGYTF. For the CDR3, the DNA is TGTGCCTGGAGTCCTACGGGGCGAGACTATGGCTACACCTTC.